A selection of T cell receptor beta chains follows, all from one sample in a study of cytomegalovirus exposure and HLA in healthy donors. Here immunoSEQ multiplex PCR was the method, and the copy in TCRdb shows in-frame clones only, minus some. In the table there are 150,000 to 200,000 clones, about 88% of which are singletons. The material sequenced was PBMCs. These receptors all stem from a woman aged 18-29 years in good health and CMV-seronegative. Both conserved end residues are part of each CDR3. Fields, in order: clone size, J gene, D gene, V gene, CDR3 protein, CDR3 DNA. The D gene is left open where the match is weak. Where a row states a size, it is once, few, many or the class of an expanded clone; other rows omit it.

- | TRBJ2-5 | TRBD2 | TRBV7-3 | CASSKGVVAGGEGETQYF | TGTGCCAGCAGCAAAGGAGTAGTAGCGGGAGGCGAGGGGGAGACCCAGTACTTC
- | TRBJ2-5 | - | TRBV5-1 | CASTPEGPPGETQYF | TGCGCCAGCACCCCTGAGGGCCCGCCGGGAGAGACCCAGTACTTC
few | TRBJ2-7 | - | TRBV6-6 | CASSDSSYEQYF | TGTGCCAGCTCCGACAGTTCCTACGAGCAGTACTTC
- | TRBJ1-3 | - | TRBV9 | CASSLRGGDTIYF | TGTGCCAGCAGCCTAAGGGGGGGTGACACCATATATTTT
- | TRBJ1-4 | TRBD1 | TRBV27 | CASSSRIRGRGEKLFF | TGTGCCAGCAGTTCTCGAATCAGGGGGCGCGGGGAAAAACTGTTTTTT
few | TRBJ2-7 | - | TRBV5-1 | CASSLTGEIYEQYF | TGCGCCAGCAGCTTGACAGGCGAAATCTACGAGCAGTACTTC
few | TRBJ1-5 | - | TRBV5-1 | CASREGAYSNQPQHF | TGCGCCAGCAGAGAGGGAGCTTATAGCAATCAGCCCCAGCATTTT
- | TRBJ2-5 | - | TRBV18 | CASSPSRQNGETQYF | TGTGCCAGCTCACCTTCACGACAGAATGGGGAGACCCAGTACTTC
- | TRBJ1-4 | TRBD1 | TRBV6-1 | CASYGTGTKKLFF | TGTGCCAGCTACGGGACAGGGACGAAGAAACTGTTTTTT
- | TRBJ2-3 | - | TRBV14 | CASSQDRGSSTDTQYF | TGTGCCAGCAGCCAAGACCGGGGATCTAGCACAGATACGCAGTATTTT
- | TRBJ2-7 | TRBD1 | TRBV10-3 | CAINAGQESYEQYF | TGTGCCATCAACGCGGGACAGGAATCCTACGAGCAGTACTTC
- | TRBJ2-5 | TRBD1 | TRBV28 | CASSYRGRGETQYF | TGTGCCAGCAGTTACAGGGGGCGCGGGGAGACCCAGTACTTC
- | TRBJ2-5 | - | TRBV5-1 | CASSDSQETQYF | TGCGCCAGCAGCGACTCACAAGAGACCCAGTACTTC
- | TRBJ2-3 | - | TRBV2 | CASSRPTGDTQYF | TGTGCCAGCAGTAGACCGACAGGTGATACGCAGTATTTT
- | TRBJ2-1 | TRBD2 | TRBV10-3 | CAISDTGGPYNEQFF | TGTGCCATCAGTGATACGGGAGGGCCCTACAATGAGCAGTTCTTC
- | TRBJ2-7 | TRBD1 | TRBV2 | CAIETAGQGRSEQYF | TGTGCCATCGAGACGGCGGGACAGGGGCGCTCCGAGCAGTACTTC
once | TRBJ1-2 | TRBD1 | TRBV6-1 | CASSFGQGGGYTF | TGTGCCAGCAGTTTCGGACAGGGCGGTGGCTACACCTTC
- | TRBJ1-1 | - | TRBV19 | CASKEGPSMNTEAFF | TGTGCCAGTAAAGAGGGCCCGTCCATGAACACTGAAGCTTTCTTT
- | TRBJ1-3 | - | TRBV7-8 | CASSLRGSGNTIYF | TGTGCCAGCAGCTTAAGGGGGAGCGGAAACACCATATATTTT
- | TRBJ2-1 | TRBD1 | TRBV11-2 | CASSTHIQGQNLYNEQFF | TGTGCCAGCAGCACACATATACAGGGGCAGAATCTTTACAATGAGCAGTTCTTC
- | TRBJ1-1 | - | TRBV5-1 | CASSLRGSEQTEAFF | TGCGCCAGCAGCTTGAGGGGATCAGAACAGACTGAAGCTTTCTTT
few | TRBJ1-5 | - | TRBV6-5 | CASSPRGNQPQHF | TGTGCCAGCAGTCCCCGTGGCAATCAGCCCCAGCATTTT
- | TRBJ1-3 | TRBD1 | TRBV7-6 | CASSKGQTRLNGNTIYF | TGTGCCAGCAGCAAGGGACAGACGCGATTGAATGGAAACACCATATATTTT
- | TRBJ2-7 | TRBD1 | TRBV6-1 | CASSFPGQGYEQYF | TGTGCCAGCAGTTTTCCGGGACAGGGCTACGAGCAGTACTTC
- | TRBJ2-7 | - | TRBV5-1 | CASSLDQGSSYEQYF | TGCGCCAGCAGCTTGGACCAGGGGAGCTCCTACGAGCAGTACTTC
- | TRBJ2-2 | TRBD1 | TRBV5-1 | CASSLPRTGETGELFF | TGCGCCAGCAGCCTCCCCCGGACAGGGGAAACCGGGGAGCTGTTTTTT
- | TRBJ2-3 | TRBD2 | TRBV7-3 | CASSLMSGRGTQYF | TGTGCCAGCAGCTTAATGAGCGGGAGGGGCACGCAGTATTTT
- | TRBJ1-1 | TRBD1 | TRBV11-3 | CASSQSTGLTEAFF | TGTGCCAGCAGCCAGTCGACAGGGTTGACTGAAGCTTTCTTT
- | TRBJ2-7 | TRBD1 | TRBV4-2 | CASSQAGTVSSYEQYF | TGTGCCAGCAGCCAGGCCGGGACAGTTAGCTCCTACGAGCAGTACTTC
- | TRBJ1-5 | - | TRBV19 | CASSMEAYSNQPQHF | TGTGCCAGTAGTATGGAAGCGTATAGCAATCAGCCCCAGCATTTT
- | TRBJ2-7 | - | TRBV20-1 | CSAGGTYEQYF | TGCAGTGCTGGGGGGACCTACGAGCAGTACTTC
- | TRBJ1-4 | - | TRBV4-2 | CASSQQATNEKLFF | TGTGCCAGCAGCCAACAGGCTACTAATGAAAAACTGTTTTTT
- | TRBJ1-1 | TRBD1 | TRBV5-4 | CASSLRQGAGTEAFF | TGTGCCAGCAGCTTAAGACAGGGGGCAGGGACTGAAGCTTTCTTT
few | TRBJ1-4 | TRBD1 | TRBV7-9 | CASSSYRGRGKLFF | TGTGCCAGCAGCTCGTACAGGGGACGGGGAAAACTGTTTTTT
- | TRBJ2-7 | TRBD1 | TRBV5-4 | CASSFRDRVTGEQYF | TGTGCCAGCAGCTTCCGGGACAGGGTTACGGGCGAGCAGTACTTC
- | TRBJ2-5 | TRBD1 | TRBV27 | CASSFRRRTGGETQYF | TGTGCCAGCAGTTTCCGGCGCCGGACAGGGGGAGAGACCCAGTACTTC
- | TRBJ2-2 | - | TRBV14 | CASSQDYTDTGELFF | TGTGCCAGCAGCCAAGATTATACAGACACCGGGGAGCTGTTTTTT
- | TRBJ2-7 | - | TRBV5-1 | CASSLEVPSGEQYF | TGCGCCAGCAGCTTGGAAGTCCCTTCGGGCGAGCAGTACTTC
- | TRBJ1-5 | - | TRBV23-1 | CASGTRTVGIQPQHF | TGCGCCAGCGGCACCAGGACTGTTGGCATTCAGCCCCAGCATTTT
- | TRBJ1-1 | - | TRBV9 | CASSPGQSNTEAFF | TGTGCCAGCAGCCCAGGACAGTCGAACACTGAAGCTTTCTTT
few | TRBJ2-7 | - | TRBV2 | CASSDHYEQYF | TGTGCCAGCAGTGACCACTACGAGCAGTACTTC
- | TRBJ2-1 | TRBD1 | TRBV7-8 | CASSLGQLNEQFF | TGTGCCAGCAGCCTGGGACAGCTCAATGAGCAGTTCTTC
once | TRBJ1-1 | TRBD1 | TRBV7-7 | CASSSDRGSEAFF | TGTGCTAGCAGTTCGGACAGGGGGAGTGAAGCTTTCTTT
- | TRBJ1-1 | - | TRBV7-6 | CASSTEWNTEAFF | TGTGCCAGCAGCACGGAGTGGAACACTGAAGCTTTCTTT
- | TRBJ2-2 | - | TRBV5-1 | CASSLGGGELFF | TGCGCCAGCAGCTTGGGAGGCGGGGAGCTGTTTTTT
- | TRBJ2-7 | - | TRBV18 | CASSPLQGYEQYF | TGTGCCAGCTCACCACTTCAGGGCTACGAGCAGTACTTC
- | TRBJ2-6 | - | TRBV7-9 | CASSLALQGAGANVLTF | TGTGCCAGCAGCTTAGCACTACAGGGCGCTGGGGCCAACGTCCTGACTTTC
- | TRBJ2-1 | TRBD1 | TRBV5-3 | CARSYRGYEQFF | TGTGCCAGAAGCTACAGGGGCTATGAGCAGTTCTTC